This TCR beta chain was obtained from a study of blood T cell repertoires in COVID-19. Study summary: The United States, Italy and Spain supplied acute and convalescent COVID-19 samples. The analysed material was cDNA or gDNA that came from T cells, B-cell-depleted T cells, or PBMCs.

The germline CDR1 and CDR2 sequences are LNHDA and SQIVND (reference sequence). This CDR3 spans 14 amino acids. Only a few counts were recorded for this clone. The germline gene is not matched at one end of the junction; a read error may be the cause. Authors' methods: Amplification from reference gene primers served as the basis for estimated nucleated cell counts. Profiling relied on immunoSEQ multiplex PCR, and the TCRdb table lists in-frame clones only, not all of them. V, J and clone size were drawn from that table, and D and trimming were deduced from the DNA. This sample has approximately 93,000 clones; about 91% occur once, and the top ten carry under 0.6%.

The chain is built from TRBV19 and TRBJ1-2, with 9 bases fitting TRBD1. Material for sequencing was peripheral blood. This sequence was found in a man in his 60s with acute or convalescent COVID-19. The CDR3 region is CASSIYDGTGSFLF. The CDR3 DNA reads TGTGCCAGTAGTATATACGACGGGACAGGGTCTTTCCTCTTC.